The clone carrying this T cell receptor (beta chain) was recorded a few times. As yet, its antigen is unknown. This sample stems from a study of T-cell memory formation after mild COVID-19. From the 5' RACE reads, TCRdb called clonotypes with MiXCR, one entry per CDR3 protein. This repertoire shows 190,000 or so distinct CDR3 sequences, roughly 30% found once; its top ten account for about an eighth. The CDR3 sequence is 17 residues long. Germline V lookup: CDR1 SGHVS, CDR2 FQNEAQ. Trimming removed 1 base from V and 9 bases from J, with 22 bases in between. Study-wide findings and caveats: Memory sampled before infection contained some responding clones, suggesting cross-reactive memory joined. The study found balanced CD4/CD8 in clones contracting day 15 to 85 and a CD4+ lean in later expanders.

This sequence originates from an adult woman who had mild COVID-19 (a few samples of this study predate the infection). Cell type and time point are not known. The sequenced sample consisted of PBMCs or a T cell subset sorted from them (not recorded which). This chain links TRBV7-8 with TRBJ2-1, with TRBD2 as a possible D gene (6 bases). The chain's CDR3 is CASSLGPPSDARVEQFF. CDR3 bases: TGTGCCAGCAGCTTAGGGCCTCCTAGCGACGCACGGGTTGAGCAGTTCTTC.